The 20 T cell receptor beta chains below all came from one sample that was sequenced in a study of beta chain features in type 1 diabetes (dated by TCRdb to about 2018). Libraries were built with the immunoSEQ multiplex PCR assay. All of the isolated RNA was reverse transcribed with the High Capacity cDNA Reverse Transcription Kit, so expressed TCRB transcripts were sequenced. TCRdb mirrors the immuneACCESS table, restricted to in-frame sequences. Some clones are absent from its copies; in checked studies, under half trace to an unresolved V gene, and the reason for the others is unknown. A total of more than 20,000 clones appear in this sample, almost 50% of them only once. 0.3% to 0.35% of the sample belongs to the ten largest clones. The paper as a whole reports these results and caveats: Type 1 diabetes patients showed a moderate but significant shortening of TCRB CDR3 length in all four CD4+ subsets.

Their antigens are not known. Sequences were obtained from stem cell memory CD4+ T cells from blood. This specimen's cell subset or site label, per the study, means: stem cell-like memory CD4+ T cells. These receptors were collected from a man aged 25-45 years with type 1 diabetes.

The chain's CDR3 is CASSYSSGEYTDTQYF. The DNA for the CDR3 is TGTGCCAGCAGTTACTCGAGCGGGGAGTACACAGATACGCAGTATTTT. The chain couples TRBV6-5 to TRBJ2-3; 7 bases agree with TRBD2. The ends lost 0 bases at V and 2 bases at J; junction bases unmatched: 5. The CDR3 sequence is 16 residues long. Germline V CDR1 and CDR2: MNHEY, SVGAGI.

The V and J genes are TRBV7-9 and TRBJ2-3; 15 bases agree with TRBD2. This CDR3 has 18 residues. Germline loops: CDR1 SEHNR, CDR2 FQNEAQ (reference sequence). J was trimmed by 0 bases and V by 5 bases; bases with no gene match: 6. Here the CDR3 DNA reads TGTGCCAGCAGCCCCGGACTAGCGGGGGGGCAGAGCACAGATACGCAGTATTTT. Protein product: CASSPGLAGGQSTDTQYF.

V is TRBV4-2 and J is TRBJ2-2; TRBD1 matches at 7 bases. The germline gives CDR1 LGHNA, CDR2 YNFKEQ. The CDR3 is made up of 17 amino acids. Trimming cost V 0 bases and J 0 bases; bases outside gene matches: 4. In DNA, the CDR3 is TGTGCCAGCAGCCAAGATTGGCAGGGGGCGAACACCGGGGAGCTGTTTTTT. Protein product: CASSQDWQGANTGELFF.

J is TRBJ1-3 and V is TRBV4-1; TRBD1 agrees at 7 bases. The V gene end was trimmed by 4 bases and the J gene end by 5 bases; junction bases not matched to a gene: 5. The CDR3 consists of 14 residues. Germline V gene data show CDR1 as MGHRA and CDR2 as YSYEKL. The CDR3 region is CASSPEGQRNTIYF. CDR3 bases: TGCGCCAGCAGCCCCGAGGGACAGAGAAACACCATATATTTT.

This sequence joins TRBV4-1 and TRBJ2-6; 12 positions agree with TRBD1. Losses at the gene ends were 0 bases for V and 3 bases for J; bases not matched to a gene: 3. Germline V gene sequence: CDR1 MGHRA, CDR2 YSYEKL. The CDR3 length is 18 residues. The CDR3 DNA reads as TGCGCCAGCAGCCAAGAGGGACAGGGGGCATATGGGGCCAACGTCCTGACTTTC. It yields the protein CASSQEGQGAYGANVLTF.

CDR3 sequence: CASRSFGIYGYTF. CDR3 DNA sequence: TGTGCCAGCAGGTCATTCGGGATCTATGGCTACACCTTC. The chain is built from TRBV2 and TRBJ1-2; the D is unclear. In germline, CDR1 is SNHLY, CDR2 FYNNEI. V lost 6 bases and J lost 4, with 12 bases in between. The CDR3 length is 13 residues.

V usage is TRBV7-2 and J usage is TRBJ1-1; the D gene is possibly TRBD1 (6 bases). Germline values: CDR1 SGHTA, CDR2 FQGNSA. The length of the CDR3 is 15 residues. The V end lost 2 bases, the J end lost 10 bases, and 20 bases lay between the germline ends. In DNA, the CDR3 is TGTGCCAGCAGCTTACAGGGATGGCGTGGGGGGGCAGCTTTCTTT. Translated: CASSLQGWRGGAAFF.

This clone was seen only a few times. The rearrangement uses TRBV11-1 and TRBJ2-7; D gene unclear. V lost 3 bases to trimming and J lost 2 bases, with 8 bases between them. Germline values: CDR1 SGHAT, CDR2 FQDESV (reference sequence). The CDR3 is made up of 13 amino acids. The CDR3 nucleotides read TGTGCCAGCAGCTTCGACTTAGCCTACGAGCAGTACTTC. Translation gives CASSFDLAYEQYF.

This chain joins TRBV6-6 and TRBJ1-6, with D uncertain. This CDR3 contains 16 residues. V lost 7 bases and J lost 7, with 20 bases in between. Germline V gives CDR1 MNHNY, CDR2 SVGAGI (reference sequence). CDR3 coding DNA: TGTGCCAGCACCTTGGCGGAGAAGCCGATCAATTCACCCCTCCACTTT. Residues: CASTLAEKPINSPLHF.

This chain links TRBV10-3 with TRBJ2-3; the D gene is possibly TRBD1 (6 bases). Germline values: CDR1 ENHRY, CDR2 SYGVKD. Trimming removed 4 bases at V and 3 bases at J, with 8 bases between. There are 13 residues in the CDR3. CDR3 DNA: TGTGCCATCAGTGCCCAGGGGACAGATACGCAGTATTTT. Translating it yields CAISAQGTDTQYF.

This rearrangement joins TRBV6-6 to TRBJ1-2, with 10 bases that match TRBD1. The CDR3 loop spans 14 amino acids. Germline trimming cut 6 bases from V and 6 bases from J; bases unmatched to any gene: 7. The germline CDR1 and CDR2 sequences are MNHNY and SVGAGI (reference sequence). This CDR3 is CASSTDRGYNGYTF. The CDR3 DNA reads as TGTGCCAGCAGCACGGACAGGGGGTACAATGGCTACACCTTC.

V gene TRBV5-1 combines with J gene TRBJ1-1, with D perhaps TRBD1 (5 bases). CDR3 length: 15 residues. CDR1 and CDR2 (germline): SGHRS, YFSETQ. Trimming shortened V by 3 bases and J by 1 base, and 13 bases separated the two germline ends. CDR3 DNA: TGCGCCAGCAGCTCATCCGGGACTCAGAACACTGAAGCTTTCTTT. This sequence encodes CASSSSGTQNTEAFF. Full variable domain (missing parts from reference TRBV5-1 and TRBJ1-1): KAGVTQTPRYLIKTRGQQVTLSCSPISGHRSVSWYQQTPGQGLQFLFEYFSETQRNKGNFPGRFSGRQFSNSRSEMNVSTLELGDSALYLCASSSSGTQNTEAFFGQGTRLTVV.

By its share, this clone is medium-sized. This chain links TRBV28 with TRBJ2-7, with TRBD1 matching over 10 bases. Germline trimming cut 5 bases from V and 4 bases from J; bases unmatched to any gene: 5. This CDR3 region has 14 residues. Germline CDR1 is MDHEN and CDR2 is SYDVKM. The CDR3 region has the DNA TGTGCCAGCAGTAGAGGACAGGGGGGTTACGAGCAGTACTTC. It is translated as CASSRGQGGYEQYF.

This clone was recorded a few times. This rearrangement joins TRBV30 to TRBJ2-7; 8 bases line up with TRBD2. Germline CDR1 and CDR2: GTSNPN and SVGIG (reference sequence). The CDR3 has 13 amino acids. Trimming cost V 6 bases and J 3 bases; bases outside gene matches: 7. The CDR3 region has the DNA TGTGCCTGCGAGACGGGGGGGCGCTACGAGCAGTACTTC. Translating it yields CACETGGRYEQYF.

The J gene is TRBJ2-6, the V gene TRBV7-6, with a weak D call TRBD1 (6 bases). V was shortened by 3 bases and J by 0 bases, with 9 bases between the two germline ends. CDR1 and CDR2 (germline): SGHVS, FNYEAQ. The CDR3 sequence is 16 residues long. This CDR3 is CASSLGAGSGANVLTF. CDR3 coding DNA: TGTGCCAGCAGCTTGGGGGCTGGCTCTGGGGCCAACGTCCTGACTTTC.

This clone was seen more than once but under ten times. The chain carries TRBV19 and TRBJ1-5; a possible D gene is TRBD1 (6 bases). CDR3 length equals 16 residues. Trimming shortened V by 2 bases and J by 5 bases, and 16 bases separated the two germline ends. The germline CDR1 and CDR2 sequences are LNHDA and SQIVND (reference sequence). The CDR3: CASSIILGADYQPQHF. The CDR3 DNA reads TGTGCCAGTAGTATAATCTTGGGGGCAGACTATCAGCCCCAGCATTTT.

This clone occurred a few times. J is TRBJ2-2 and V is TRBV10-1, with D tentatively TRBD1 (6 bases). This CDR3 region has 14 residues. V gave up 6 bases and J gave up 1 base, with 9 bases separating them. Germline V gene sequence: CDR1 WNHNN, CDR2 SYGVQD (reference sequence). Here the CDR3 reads CASRQTGNTGELFF. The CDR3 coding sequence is TGCGCCAGCAGACAGACAGGGAACACCGGGGAGCTGTTTTTT.

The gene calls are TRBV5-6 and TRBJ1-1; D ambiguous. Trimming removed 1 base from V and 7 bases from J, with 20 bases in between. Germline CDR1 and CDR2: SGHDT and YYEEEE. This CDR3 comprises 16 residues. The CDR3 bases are TGTGCCAGCAGCTTGTCGCCTTCGGGTCCCGCCATTGAAGCTTTCTTT. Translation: CASSLSPSGPAIEAFF.

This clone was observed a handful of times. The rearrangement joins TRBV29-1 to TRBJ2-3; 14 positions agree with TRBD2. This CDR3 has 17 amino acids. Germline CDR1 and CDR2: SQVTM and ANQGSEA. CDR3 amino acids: CSAGLAGDWESTDTQYF. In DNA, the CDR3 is TGCAGTGCGGGACTAGCGGGGGATTGGGAAAGCACAGATACGCAGTATTTT.

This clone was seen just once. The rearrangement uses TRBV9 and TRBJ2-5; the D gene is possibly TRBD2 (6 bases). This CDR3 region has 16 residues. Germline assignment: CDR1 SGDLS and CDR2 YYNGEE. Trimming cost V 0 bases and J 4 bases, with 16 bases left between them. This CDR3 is CASSVGDFRWGETQYF. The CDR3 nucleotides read TGTGCCAGCAGCGTAGGGGACTTTAGGTGGGGAGAGACCCAGTACTTC.